A selection of T cell receptor beta chains follows, all from one sample in a study of T cells expressing NK-cell markers. TCRdb reprocessed the 5' RACE reads and keeps a single row for each CDR3 protein, giving no DNA. With under 200,000 distinct CDR3 sequences in the sample, the ten largest clones hold around 18%. Sample: blood T cells: a sorted CD56 or NKG2C T cell subset, CD4+ or CD8+ T cells, or bulk PBMC T cells (not recorded which). These receptors originate from a woman between 18 and 75 years old in good health. CDR3s include the opening cysteine and the closing phenylalanine or tryptophan.

v_gene: TRBV27
j_gene: TRBJ2-1
CDR3aa: CASSSHPLAGDYNEQFF

v_gene: TRBV10-3
j_gene: TRBJ2-1
CDR3aa: CAIRDLVAPPQSSYNEQFF

v_gene: TRBV10-3
j_gene: TRBJ2-7
CDR3aa: CANQGGPGYEQYF

v_gene: TRBV7-8
j_gene: TRBJ2-7
CDR3aa: CASSGGTYEQYF

v_gene: TRBV4-2
j_gene: TRBJ1-2
CDR3aa: CASSRKEGGSYGYTF

v_gene: TRBV20-1
j_gene: TRBJ2-3
CDR3aa: CSARVFGSAITDTQYF

v_gene: TRBV7-3
j_gene: TRBJ1-3
CDR3aa: CASSLVQGPVPNSGNTIYF

v_gene: TRBV5-1
j_gene: TRBJ2-7
CDR3aa: CASSSPGRVYEQYF

v_gene: TRBV27
j_gene: TRBJ1-6
CDR3aa: CASTSGDSPLHF

v_gene: TRBV28
j_gene: TRBJ2-1
CDR3aa: CASSGGLHNEQFF

v_gene: TRBV7-2
j_gene: TRBJ2-6
CDR3aa: CASSLLSGASGANVLTF

v_gene: TRBV5-1
j_gene: TRBJ1-2
CDR3aa: CASSLAPAGTEYGYTF

v_gene: TRBV20-1
j_gene: TRBJ2-1
CDR3aa: CSATQASGGDNEQFF

v_gene: TRBV12-3/TRBV12-4
j_gene: TRBJ1-1
CDR3aa: CASSLSTGATEAFF

v_gene: TRBV6-1
j_gene: TRBJ2-2
CDR3aa: CASSRQGGFTGELFF

v_gene: TRBV18
j_gene: TRBJ2-2
CDR3aa: CASSVGNSNTGELFF

v_gene: TRBV20-1
j_gene: TRBJ2-7
CDR3aa: CSARDRLGYEQYF

v_gene: TRBV9
j_gene: TRBJ2-1
CDR3aa: CASSATPQTENEQFF

v_gene: TRBV25-1
j_gene: TRBJ2-1
CDR3aa: CASSPGTRDYNEQFF

v_gene: TRBV6-1
j_gene: TRBJ1-1
CDR3aa: CASSERPGTGTEAFF

v_gene: TRBV9
j_gene: TRBJ1-2
CDR3aa: CASSGHLTGTYGYTF

v_gene: TRBV7-6
j_gene: TRBJ1-2
CDR3aa: CASSKDRGDYGYTF

v_gene: TRBV6-1
j_gene: TRBJ1-1
CDR3aa: CASSRPRGERLNTEAFF

v_gene: TRBV5-1
j_gene: TRBJ2-1
CDR3aa: CASSLGRGQGSHNEQFF

v_gene: TRBV2
j_gene: TRBJ2-7
CDR3aa: CASSSTVGGVLGEQYF

v_gene: TRBV6-1
j_gene: TRBJ1-1
CDR3aa: CASSRPQQGDQAFF

v_gene: TRBV21-1
j_gene: TRBJ1-3
CDR3aa: CASSKAQAKHSGNTIYF

v_gene: TRBV13
j_gene: TRBJ2-3
CDR3aa: CASSLRTSGADTQYF

v_gene: TRBV5-6
j_gene: TRBJ2-3
CDR3aa: CASSLVQRGGTDTQYF

v_gene: TRBV12-3/TRBV12-4
j_gene: TRBJ2-3
CDR3aa: CASSLAGGSKTDTQYF

v_gene: TRBV7-2
j_gene: TRBJ2-2
CDR3aa: CASSLAPSGGAGELFF

v_gene: TRBV12-3/TRBV12-4
j_gene: TRBJ1-1
CDR3aa: CASSPQQGFNTEAFF

v_gene: TRBV10-3
j_gene: TRBJ2-5
CDR3aa: CANSGLAGGQETQYF

v_gene: TRBV5-1
j_gene: TRBJ2-1
CDR3aa: CASSLAASAINEQFF

v_gene: TRBV6-1
j_gene: TRBJ2-3
CDR3aa: CASRSSLAGDTQYF

v_gene: TRBV4-2
j_gene: TRBJ1-1
CDR3aa: CASSQVGTAYTEAFF

v_gene: TRBV11-2
j_gene: TRBJ1-5
CDR3aa: CASSLPGRSNQPQHF

v_gene: TRBV7-9
j_gene: TRBJ1-2
CDR3aa: CASSPRGKANYGYTF

v_gene: TRBV29-1
j_gene: TRBJ2-7
CDR3aa: CSVEGVDEQYF

v_gene: TRBV21-1
j_gene: TRBJ2-7
CDR3aa: CASPGICEQYF

v_gene: TRBV20-1
j_gene: TRBJ1-1
CDR3aa: CSANLGTDTEAFF

v_gene: TRBV28
j_gene: TRBJ2-7
CDR3aa: CATVGQTYEQYF

v_gene: TRBV30
j_gene: TRBJ1-1
CDR3aa: CAWSVQTNTEAFF

v_gene: TRBV15
j_gene: TRBJ1-1
CDR3aa: CATSRVGQGARSDTEAFF

v_gene: TRBV6-6
j_gene: TRBJ2-3
CDR3aa: CASTRDGADTQYF

v_gene: TRBV7-9
j_gene: TRBJ2-5
CDR3aa: CASSPSLGGAGETQYF

v_gene: TRBV10-2
j_gene: TRBJ1-1
CDR3aa: CASGRTGEAFF

v_gene: TRBV7-6
j_gene: TRBJ1-1
CDR3aa: CASSTGQQTEAFF

v_gene: TRBV5-1
j_gene: TRBJ2-5
CDR3aa: CASSRNRGQETQYF

v_gene: TRBV2
j_gene: TRBJ1-4
CDR3aa: CASSDRGLSTNEKLFF

v_gene: TRBV7-8
j_gene: TRBJ1-1
CDR3aa: CASSLGRKNLNTEAFF

v_gene: TRBV28
j_gene: TRBJ2-4
CDR3aa: CASSQAPSGKQYF

v_gene: TRBV6-1
j_gene: TRBJ1-1
CDR3aa: CASSPIQRMGTEAFF